This T cell receptor (beta chain) originates from a study of T cell responses to AZD1222 COVID-19 vaccine. Study-level background: Pooled samples include second doses given at about 4 or 12 weeks.

Whole-study results and caveats: Clonal diversity was possibly underestimated; the donors were predominantly white British and more often female.

V was cut by 4 bases and J by 6 bases, with 10 bases left in between. The CDR3 contains 13 residues. Germline assignment: CDR1 SGHDN and CDR2 FVKESK. A remark on this clone: The antigen is unknown.

Clones were sequenced by immunoSEQ multiplex PCR, and TCRdb holds only the in-frame ones, with some missing. This table holds 95,000 to 150,000 clones, roughly 92% found once. The genes are TRBV14 and TRBJ2-1, with D perhaps matching TRBD1 (5 bases). Sequenced here: peripheral blood, sampled on day 0 of AZD1222 vaccination. The TCR was taken from an adult in good health. The CDR3 is CASSPRVRNEQFF. In DNA form, the CDR3 reads TGTGCCAGCAGCCCCAGGGTGCGCAATGAGCAGTTCTTC.